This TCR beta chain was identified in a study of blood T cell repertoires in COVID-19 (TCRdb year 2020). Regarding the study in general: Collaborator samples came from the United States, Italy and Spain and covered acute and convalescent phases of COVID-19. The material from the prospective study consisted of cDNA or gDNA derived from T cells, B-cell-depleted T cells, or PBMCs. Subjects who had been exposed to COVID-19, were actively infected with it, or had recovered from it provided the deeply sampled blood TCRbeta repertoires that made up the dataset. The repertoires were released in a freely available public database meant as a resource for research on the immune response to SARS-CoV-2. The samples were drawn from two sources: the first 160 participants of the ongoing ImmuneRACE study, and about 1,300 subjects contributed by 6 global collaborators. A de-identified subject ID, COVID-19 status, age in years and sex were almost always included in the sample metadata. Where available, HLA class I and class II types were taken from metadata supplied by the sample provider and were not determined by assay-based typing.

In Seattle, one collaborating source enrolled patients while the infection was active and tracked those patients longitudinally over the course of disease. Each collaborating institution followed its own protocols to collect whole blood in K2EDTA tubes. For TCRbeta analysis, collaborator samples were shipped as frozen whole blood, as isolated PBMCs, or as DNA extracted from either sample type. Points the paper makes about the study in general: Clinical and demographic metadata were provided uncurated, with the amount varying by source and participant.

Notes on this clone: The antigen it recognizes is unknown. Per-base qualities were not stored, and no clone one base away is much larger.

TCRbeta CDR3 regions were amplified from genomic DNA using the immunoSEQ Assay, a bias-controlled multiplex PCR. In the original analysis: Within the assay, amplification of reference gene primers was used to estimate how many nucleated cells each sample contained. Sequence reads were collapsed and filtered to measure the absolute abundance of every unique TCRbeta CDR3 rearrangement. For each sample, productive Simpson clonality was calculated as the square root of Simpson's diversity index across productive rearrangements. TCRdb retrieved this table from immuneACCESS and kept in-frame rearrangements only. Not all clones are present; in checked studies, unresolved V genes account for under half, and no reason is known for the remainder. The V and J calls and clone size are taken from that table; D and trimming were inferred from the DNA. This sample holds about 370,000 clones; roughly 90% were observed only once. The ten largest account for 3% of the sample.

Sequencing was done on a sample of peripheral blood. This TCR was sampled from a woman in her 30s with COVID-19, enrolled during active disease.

The DNA sequence is given as TGTGCCAGCAGCTTCTCTCGGTCTAGCGGGGGGGCGGAAGAGACCCAGTACTTC. This encodes CASSFSRSSGGAEETQYF. The chain is assembled from TRBV7-2 and TRBJ2-5, and 12 junctional nucleotides match TRBD2. The V end gives up 3 bases and the J end 3 bases, leaving 11 bases in the junction not matched to a gene. Reading the germline V gene gives CDR1 SGHTA and CDR2 FQGNSA. The CDR3 measures 18 amino acids from cysteine to phenylalanine. Only the CDR3 DNA stays, 54 bases, in frame from base 1.